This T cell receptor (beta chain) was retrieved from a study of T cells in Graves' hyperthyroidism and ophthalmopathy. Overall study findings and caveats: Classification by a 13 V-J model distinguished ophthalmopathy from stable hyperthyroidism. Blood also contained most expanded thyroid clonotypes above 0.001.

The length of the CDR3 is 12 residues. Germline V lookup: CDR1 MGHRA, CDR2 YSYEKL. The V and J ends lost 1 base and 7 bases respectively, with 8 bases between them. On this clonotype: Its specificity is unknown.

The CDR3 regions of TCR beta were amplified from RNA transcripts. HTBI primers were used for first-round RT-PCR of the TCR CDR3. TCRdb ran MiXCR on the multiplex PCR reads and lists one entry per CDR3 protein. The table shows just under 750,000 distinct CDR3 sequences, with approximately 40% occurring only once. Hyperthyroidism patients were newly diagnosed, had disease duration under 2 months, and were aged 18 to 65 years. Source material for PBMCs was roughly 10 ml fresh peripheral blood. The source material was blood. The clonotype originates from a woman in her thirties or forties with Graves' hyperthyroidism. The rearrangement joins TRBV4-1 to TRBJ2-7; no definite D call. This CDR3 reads CASSQVTGEQYF. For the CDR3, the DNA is TGCGCCAGCAGCCAAGTGACTGGGGAGCAGTACTTC.